This TCR beta chain is from a study of blood T cells in healthy people across ages. V lost 9 bases, J lost 3 bases, and 20 bases lay in between. This CDR3 has 15 residues. The germline gives CDR1 KGHDR, CDR2 SFDVKD. A second PCR of about 6 to 12 cycles used a sample-barcoded 5' primer and a J-beta primer mix. Carrying 12 random nucleotides, a template-switch adaptor labeled each individual cDNA molecule. TCRdb reanalysed the 5' RACE reads using MiXCR and keeps one entry per CDR3 protein. The data hold 1.8 million or so distinct CDR3 sequences, with approximately 40% observed a single time. In this sample, this clonotype turned up a few times.

The chain combines TRBV24-1 with TRBJ2-7; D gene ambiguous. Sample: blood. The TCR comes from a human donor in good health. CDR3 sequence: CATHFIAAANYEQYF. CDR3 coding DNA: TGTGCCACCCACTTCATTGCAGCTGCAAACTACGAGCAGTACTTC.